This TCR beta chain came from a study of cytomegalovirus exposure and HLA in healthy donors. Background on the study: Counted in an early data release were about 85 million unique TCRs from HLA-typed donors.

The primer mix had 60 Vbeta and 13 Jbeta primers. Some clones are missing from TCRdb's copy, which holds only in-frame ones; the method was immunoSEQ multiplex PCR. The data contain more than 95,000 clones, approximately 74% of them singletons. Unmatched junction bases numbered 7, after V lost 6 bases and J lost 3 bases. Germline values: CDR1 SNHLY, CDR2 FYNNEI. The CDR3 extends over 16 amino acids. The study's findings and limits: Reported results showed that the classifier diagnosed cytomegalovirus status with high specificity and sensitivity. Within an earlier analysis, most TCR beta V segments proved productive either about 90% or about 30% of the time. Analyses of presence and absence presupposed an approximately uniform sequencing depth across donors.

Note on this clone: What it binds is not known.

V usage is TRBV2 and J usage is TRBJ1-3; 11 bases are a match to TRBD1. This TCR derives from a man aged 40-49 years in good health and CMV-seropositive. The specimen sequenced was PBMCs. DNA for the CDR3: TGTGCCAGCAGCCTGAGGACAGGGGGCAATGGAAACACCATATATTTT. This gives the protein CASSLRTGGNGNTIYF.